This T cell receptor beta chain was profiled in a study of T cell responses to AZD1222 COVID-19 vaccine. Points from the study as a whole: The donor cohort was predominantly white British with a female majority, and clonal diversity may have been underestimated. Along spike, vaccine-associated CD4 TCRs were found throughout, with dominance at 160-218 and 743-854. Repertoires in all cases were sampled only once the peak T cell response had passed.

Assay: immunoSEQ multiplex PCR; the TCRdb copy retains only in-frame clones and omits some. The data contain 120,000 or so clones, 90% of them singletons. V lost 3 bases, J lost 9 bases, and 14 bases lay in between. This CDR3 region has 13 residues. Germline V gives CDR1 MRHNA, CDR2 SNTAGT. This clone came up once. Its antigen is undetermined. The chain carries TRBV6-4 and TRBJ2-5, with D unclear. Specimen: peripheral blood, collected on day 0 of AZD1222 vaccination. This TCR was recovered from an adult in good health. This chain's CDR3 is CASSESDPKAQYF. The CDR3 DNA reads TGTGCCAGCAGTGAGTCGGACCCTAAGGCCCAGTACTTC.